Listed below are T cell receptor beta chains from one sample, sequenced in a study of CD8+CD57+ T cells in acquired aplastic anemia. TCRdb analysed the reads with MiXCR anew, one entry per CDR3 protein. Of roughly 63,000 distinct CDR3 sequences listed, roughly half are singletons. Sample: sorted CD4+, CD8+, or CD8+CD57+ T cells (not recorded which) from PBMCs. Source of these receptors: a human donor in good health, serving as a control. Each CDR3 is given with its conserved first and last residue. A D gene is named only where the DNA matches it firmly. Expanded clones get a size class; other rows say once, few or many, or leave the size out.

D gene	clone size	V gene	J gene	CDR3 DNA	CDR3 protein
NA	NA	TRBV7-9	TRBJ1-3	TGTGCCAGCAGTTCAAAAAACCCGTCCGGAAACACCATATATTTT	CASSSKNPSGNTIYF
NA	NA	TRBV19	TRBJ1-6	TGTGCCAGTAGTACGGGGGGCACTTATTCACCCCTCCACTTT	CASSTGGTYSPLHF
NA	many	TRBV3-1	TRBJ1-2	TGTGCCAGCAGCCCGACAGGCCTCAGCTATGGCTACACCTTC	CASSPTGLSYGYTF
TRBD1	NA	TRBV29-1	TRBJ2-7	TGCAGCGTCGTGGGCGCCTCGGGACAGATGAATTACGAGCAGTACTTC	CSVVGASGQMNYEQYF
TRBD2	few	TRBV10-1	TRBJ2-1	TGCGCCAGCAGTGAGTCAGCGGGAGGGTACAATGAGCAGTTCTTC	CASSESAGGYNEQFF
NA	many	TRBV4-1	TRBJ2-5	TGCGCCAGCAGCCAAGGTTATGGGGAGACCCAGTACTTC	CASSQGYGETQYF
NA	many	TRBV24-1	TRBJ1-5	TGTGCCACCAGTGGGCAGGGAAGAGAAGGTAATCAGCCCCAGCATTTT	CATSGQGREGNQPQHF
NA	NA	TRBV10-2	TRBJ1-2	TGCGCCAGCCGCAGGGTTAATGGCTACACCTTC	CASRRVNGYTF
TRBD1	many	TRBV9	TRBJ2-7	TGTGCCAGCAGCGCCTCCACGGACAGGGCTCTGGGCTACGAGCAGTACTTC	CASSASTDRALGYEQYF
NA	many	TRBV10-1	TRBJ1-1	TGCGCCAGCAGTGAGAAAAGGTACGGGAGCACTGAAGCTTTCTTT	CASSEKRYGSTEAFF